What follows describes a single T cell receptor (beta chain). This CDR3 contains 13 residues. The germline V gene encodes CDR1 SGHRS and CDR2 YFSETQ. With 7 bases clipped from V and 4 bases from J, the junction kept 7 bases outside the gene matches. Methods used by the authors: Estimates of nucleated cell counts were drawn from the amplification of reference gene primers. Sequenced by immunoSEQ multiplex PCR; TCRdb stores in-frame clones only, minus some. V and J calls and clone size are those listed in that table; D and trimming were worked out from the DNA. Of about 200,000 clones in the sample, 85% to 90% were seen once. The data originate from a study of blood T cell repertoires in COVID-19.

Input material: peripheral blood. The source of this sequence is a man at least 80 years old with acute or convalescent COVID-19. The rearrangement links TRBV5-1 to TRBJ1-1; 7 bases map to TRBD1. In nucleotides, the CDR3 is TGCGCCAGCCGGGAGGGGGCTGGCACTGAAGCTTTCTTT. It translates to CASREGAGTEAFF.